This passage covers 31 T cell receptor beta chains from one sample sequenced in a study of cytomegalovirus exposure and HLA in healthy donors. Both 60 Vbeta primers and 13 Jbeta primers went into the PCR. Generated by immunoSEQ multiplex PCR, the TCRdb table keeps only in-frame clones and is missing some. Its clone listing holds fewer than 100,000 clones. The sequencing input was PBMCs. Source of these receptors: a man aged 18 to 29 in good health and CMV-seropositive.

This chain links TRBV4-1 with TRBJ1-1; 8 bases are shared with TRBD1. J lost 7 bases, V lost 2 bases, and 6 bases had no gene match. Germline V CDR1 and CDR2: MGHRA, YSYEKL. This CDR3 is 14 amino acids long. The DNA for the CDR3 is TGCGCCAGCAGCCAATCTCAGGGGGCAGATGAAGCTTTCTTT. Amino acid sequence: CASSQSQGADEAFF.

The chain combines TRBV5-1 with TRBJ1-2, with a tentative D call TRBD1 (6 bases). Germline CDR1 is SGHRS and CDR2 is YFSETQ. V gave up 3 bases and J gave up 4 bases, with 10 bases separating them. The CDR3 is 13 amino acids. The CDR3 protein is CASSSGQGYGYTF. As DNA, the CDR3 is TGCGCCAGCAGCTCGGGACAAGGCTATGGCTACACCTTC. The entire variable domain, with the rest obtained from reference TRBV5-1 and TRBJ1-2, is as follows: KAGVTQTPRYLIKTRGQQVTLSCSPISGHRSVSWYQQTPGQGLQFLFEYFSETQRNKGNFPGRFSGRQFSNSRSEMNVSTLELGDSALYLCASSSGQGYGYTFGSGTRLTVV.

The genes are TRBV4-1 and TRBJ1-6; D not certain. The CDR3 loop spans 15 amino acids. Germline V gives CDR1 MGHRA, CDR2 YSYEKL. V lost 3 bases to trimming and J lost 9 bases, with 15 bases between them. CDR3 bases: TGCGCCAGCAGCCAGGAAGCGGCCTCGGGTTCACCCCTCCACTTT. This encodes CASSQEAASGSPLHF.

The rearrangement uses TRBV28 and TRBJ2-7; the match to TRBD1 covers 7 bases. The V and J ends lost 4 bases and 4 bases, in that order; junction bases with no gene match: 10. Germline CDR1 and CDR2: MDHEN and SYDVKM. CDR3 length: 15 residues. The CDR3 DNA is TGTGCCAGCAGTTCCCGTGACAGGGTCCGTTACGAGCAGTACTTC. It is translated as CASSSRDRVRYEQYF.

This clone is called medium-sized (0.01 to 0.1%) based on its frequency. The gene calls are TRBV19 and TRBJ2-5, with 15 bases matching TRBD2. V trimming: 5 bases; J trimming: 5 bases; junction bases outside the gene matches: 6. CDR1 and CDR2 (germline): LNHDA, SQIVND (reference sequence). This CDR3 has 16 amino acids. CDR3 residues: CASSPGLAGGWETQYF. CDR3 nucleotides: TGTGCCAGTAGTCCGGGACTAGCGGGAGGATGGGAGACCCAGTACTTC.

CDR3 nucleotide sequence: TGCGCCAGCAGCTTGGGGATAGCGGGCCTTGGGGAAAAACTGTTTTTT. This translates into CASSLGIAGLGEKLFF. The chain links TRBV5-1 to TRBJ1-4; D call uncertain. This CDR3 contains 16 residues. V was clipped by 0 bases and J by 8 bases, with 17 bases between them. The germline CDR1 and CDR2 sequences are SGHRS and YFSETQ. Using reference TRBV5-1 and TRBJ1-4 for the parts outside the CDR3, the full variable domain is KAGVTQTPRYLIKTRGQQVTLSCSPISGHRSVSWYQQTPGQGLQFLFEYFSETQRNKGNFPGRFSGRQFSNSRSEMNVSTLELGDSALYLCASSLGIAGLGEKLFFGSGTQLSVL.

The DNA of the CDR3 is TGTGCCAGCAGTGGCTTTTCCACAGCTAACTATGGCTACACCTTC. The encoded protein is CASSGFSTANYGYTF. The chain has TRBV25-1 and TRBJ1-2; D call uncertain. V shed 4 bases and J shed 0 bases, with 12 bases lying between them. Looked up from germline, CDR1 is MGHDK and CDR2 is SYGVNS. This CDR3 has 15 amino acids.

DNA of the CDR3: TGTGCCAGCTCACCCCCGGACAGATTATATGGCTACACCTTC. It encodes CASSPPDRLYGYTF. The chain combines TRBV18 with TRBJ1-2, with D perhaps TRBD1 (6 bases). The ends were cut back, 3 bases at V and 5 bases at J, with 13 bases in the middle. Germline CDR1 KGHSH, CDR2 LQKENI. This CDR3 contains 14 residues.

This rearrangement joins TRBV27 to TRBJ2-7; D remains ambiguous. This CDR3 is built from 12 residues. The V end lost 6 bases, the J end lost 7 bases, and 13 bases lay between the germline ends. The germline CDR1 and CDR2 sequences are MNHEY and SMNVEV (reference sequence). The CDR3 sequence is CASSPTGREQYF. CDR3 sequence (DNA): TGTGCCAGCAGCCCAACCGGCAGGGAGCAGTACTTC.

The V and J genes are TRBV10-1 and TRBJ2-3; D gene uncertain. CDR1 is WNHNN and CDR2 is SYGVQD in the germline V gene (reference sequence). The CDR3 sequence is 13 residues long. The V end lost 0 bases, the J end lost 6 bases, and 7 bases lay between the germline ends. The CDR3 DNA reads TGCGCCAGCAGTGAGTCGATCAGGGATACGCAGTATTTT. It encodes CASSESIRDTQYF.

The chain joins TRBV2 to TRBJ1-5, with D hard to call. V was shortened by 5 bases and J by 4 bases, with 9 bases between the two germline ends. The germline CDR1 and CDR2 sequences are SNHLY and FYNNEI. This CDR3 has 13 amino acids. The CDR3 is CASSPSLNQPQHF. The CDR3 DNA sequence: TGTGCCAGCAGTCCCTCCCTGAATCAGCCCCAGCATTTT.

The V gene is TRBV10-1, the J gene TRBJ1-1; D is ambiguous. Germline CDR1 is WNHNN and CDR2 is SYGVQD (reference sequence). V gave up 4 bases and J gave up 6 bases, with 15 bases separating them. The CDR3 has 14 amino acids. CDR3 residues: CASSAKRAGPEAFF. CDR3 nucleotide sequence: TGCGCCAGCAGTGCGAAGCGAGCGGGTCCTGAAGCTTTCTTT.

The rearrangement uses TRBV29-1 and TRBJ2-7; TRBD2 matches 10 bases. V was pared by 2 bases and J by 5 bases, with 9 bases of the junction left unmatched. The CDR3 is 15 residues long. Germline V gives CDR1 SQVTM, CDR2 ANQGSEA. The CDR3 here is CSVESSGRALDEQYF. CDR3 in DNA: TGCAGCGTTGAATCGAGCGGGAGGGCCCTGGACGAGCAGTACTTC.

J is TRBJ2-7 and V is TRBV15, with 8 nucleotides matching TRBD2. V lost 5 bases, J lost 7 bases, and 13 bases stayed unmatched. The CDR3 has 15 residues. The V gene's germline CDR1 is LNHNV and CDR2 YYDKDF (reference sequence). For the CDR3, the DNA is TGTGCCACCAGCGAGCTGGGAACTAGCGGTAATGAGCAGTACTTC. This encodes CATSELGTSGNEQYF.

This chain's CDR3 is CASSLGLARYTSSTDTQYF. The DNA for the CDR3 is TGTGCCAGCAGCTTAGGACTAGCGAGGTACACCTCTAGCACAGATACGCAGTATTTT. The rearrangement uses TRBV13 and TRBJ2-3; 7 bases match TRBD2. V lost 0 bases and J lost 0; bases outside the gene matches: 12. CDR3 length: 19 residues. CDR1 and CDR2 from the germline V gene are PRHDT and FYEKMQ (reference sequence).

The genes are TRBV6-1 and TRBJ2-3; the match to TRBD1 covers 9 bases. The CDR3 extends over 16 amino acids. Per the germline V gene, CDR1 is MNHNS and CDR2 is SASEGT. J gave up 3 bases and V 4 bases, and 8 bases lay outside the gene matches. CDR3 amino acids: CASSGNPGTGTDTQYF. DNA of the CDR3: TGTGCCAGCAGTGGAAATCCCGGGACAGGGACAGATACGCAGTATTTT.

The chain couples TRBV29-1 to TRBJ1-1, with TRBD1 identical over 10 bases. Germline loops: CDR1 SQVTM, CDR2 ANQGSEA. This CDR3 spans 13 amino acids. V was pared by 7 bases and J by 1 base, with 3 bases of the junction left unmatched. The CDR3 reads CSAWTGGNTEAFF. The CDR3 DNA is TGCAGCGCTTGGACAGGGGGGAACACTGAAGCTTTCTTT. Looking up the rest from reference TRBV29-1 and TRBJ1-1 gives the full variable domain: SAVISQKPSRDICQRGTSLTIQCQVDSQVTMMFWYRQQPGQSLTLIATANQGSEATYESGFVIDKFPISRPNLTFSTLTVSNMSPEDSSIYLCSAWTGGNTEAFFGQGTRLTVV.

The chain combines TRBV7-2 with TRBJ2-3; 7 bases map to TRBD2. CDR3 length equals 16 residues. V was clipped by 5 bases and J by 0 bases; unmatched bases: 8. The germline V gene has CDR1 SGHTA and CDR2 FQGNSA. The CDR3 nucleotides read TGTGCCAGCAGCCCATCCCTAGCGGTGAGCACAGATACGCAGTATTTT. This sequence encodes CASSPSLAVSTDTQYF.

The rearrangement joins TRBV15 to TRBJ1-3, with 7 positions matching TRBD1. Germline V gives CDR1 LNHNV, CDR2 YYDKDF (reference sequence). The CDR3 sequence is 16 residues long. The V gene end was trimmed by 0 bases and the J gene end by 2 bases; junction bases not matched to a gene: 4. CDR3 residues: CATSREEGAPGNTIYF. The CDR3 nucleotides are TGTGCCACCAGCAGAGAGGAGGGGGCGCCTGGAAACACCATATATTTT.

On this clone itself: The same CDR3 also results from other DNA sequences found in this sample. This rearrangement joins TRBV5-4 to TRBJ2-7; 7 nucleotides match TRBD1. Trimming cost V 4 bases and J 4 bases; bases outside gene matches: 5. The CDR3 covers 13 residues. The germline V gene has CDR1 SGHNT and CDR2 YYREEE (reference sequence). The CDR3 here is CASSPGTAYEQYF. CDR3 coding DNA: TGTGCCAGCAGCCCCGGGACAGCATACGAGCAGTACTTC.

The chain is built from TRBV6-5 and TRBJ2-7; 7 bases align to TRBD2. The CDR3 totals 15 residues. The ends lost 6 bases at V and 3 bases at J; junction bases unmatched: 11. Per the germline V gene, CDR1 is MNHEY and CDR2 is SVGAGI. This chain's CDR3 is CASRLSSGAIYEQYF. For the CDR3, the DNA is TGTGCCAGCAGACTCTCTAGCGGAGCAATCTACGAGCAGTACTTC.

This chain connects TRBV28 to TRBJ2-7; 8 nucleotides align to TRBD1. V shed 5 bases and J 2 bases; nucleotides not matched to a gene: 8. This CDR3 region has 15 residues. CDR1 is MDHEN, CDR2 SYDVKM, per germline. CDR3: CASSPFDRGAYEQYF. The CDR3 bases are TGTGCCAGCAGTCCATTCGACAGGGGAGCCTACGAGCAGTACTTC. The variable domain in full, with the rest retrieved from reference TRBV28 and TRBJ2-7, is DVKVTQSSRYLVKRTGEKVFLECVQDMDHENMFWYRQDPGLGLRLIYFSYDVKMKEKGDIPEGYSVSREKKERFSLILESASTNQTSMYLCASSPFDRGAYEQYFGPGTRLTVT.

V usage is TRBV5-1 and J usage is TRBJ2-5, with 14 bases aligning to TRBD2. Germline V gives CDR1 SGHRS, CDR2 YFSETQ. V gave up 0 bases and J gave up 3 bases; unmatched junction bases: 4. This CDR3 has 17 residues. Here the CDR3 reads CASSLGLGLAGEETQYF. The CDR3 nucleotides read TGCGCCAGCAGCTTGGGGCTGGGACTAGCGGGGGAAGAGACCCAGTACTTC.

The chain employs TRBV27 and TRBJ1-5; D may be TRBD1 (5 bases). The V end lost 6 bases, the J end lost 1 base, and 13 bases lay between the germline ends. The germline gives CDR1 MNHEY, CDR2 SMNVEV (reference sequence). There are 15 residues in the CDR3. The CDR3 region is CASSSSGGSNQPQHF. For the CDR3, the DNA is TGTGCCAGCAGCTCTAGCGGGGGGAGCAATCAGCCCCAGCATTTT.

The chain joins TRBV27 to TRBJ2-6; tentative D call: TRBD2 (5 bases). Trimming shortened V by 4 bases and J by 1 base, and 32 bases separated the two germline ends. The CDR3 contains 23 residues. Germline V gives CDR1 MNHEY, CDR2 SMNVEV (reference sequence). The CDR3: CASSSRTRKGPEAMGSGANVLTF. CDR3 bases: TGTGCCAGCAGTTCCCGGACCAGGAAAGGACCGGAGGCGATGGGATCTGGGGCCAACGTCCTGACTTTC.

The chain combines TRBV7-9 with TRBJ1-1; TRBD1 aligns across 8 bases. The CDR3 spans 13 residues. Germline V gives CDR1 SEHNR, CDR2 FQNEAQ (reference sequence). The J segment lost 2 bases and the V segment lost 11 bases, leaving 7 bases of the junction unmatched. CDR3 region: CAGQGPINTEAFF. Here the CDR3 DNA reads TGTGCCGGACAGGGCCCGATTAACACTGAAGCTTTCTTT.

The rearrangement joins TRBV15 to TRBJ2-7, with 8 bases fitting TRBD2. Germline V lookup: CDR1 LNHNV, CDR2 YYDKDF (reference sequence). This CDR3 comprises 15 residues. With 6 bases clipped from V and 2 bases from J, the junction kept 9 bases outside the gene matches. CDR3: CATSRETSGAYEQYF. The CDR3 DNA reads TGTGCCACCAGTAGGGAAACTAGCGGAGCCTACGAGCAGTACTTC.

DNA of the CDR3: TGCAGCGTTGAGAGCTCTGGGGCCAACGTCCTGACTTTC. It translates to CSVESSGANVLTF. J is TRBJ2-6 and V is TRBV29-1; D gene unclear. V was shortened by 3 bases and J by 0 bases, with 3 bases between the two germline ends. This CDR3 has 13 residues. CDR1 SQVTM and CDR2 ANQGSEA come from the germline V gene.

This chain joins TRBV9 and TRBJ1-1; D not resolved. Trimming pared 0 bases from V and 2 bases from J, leaving 8 bases between. The CDR3 is made up of 14 amino acids. In germline, CDR1 is SGDLS, CDR2 YYNGEE. This chain's CDR3 is CASSVEDLNTEAFF. The CDR3 nucleotides read TGTGCCAGCAGCGTAGAGGACTTAAACACTGAAGCTTTCTTT.

The chain uses TRBV28 and TRBJ1-1; TRBD1 is a possible D gene (6 bases). With 5 bases removed from V and 3 bases from J, the gap between germline ends came to 22 bases. Germline values: CDR1 MDHEN, CDR2 SYDVKM. The CDR3 is 17 residues long. The CDR3 loop reads CASSPPTTGQPYTEAFF. DNA for the CDR3: TGTGCCAGCAGTCCGCCAACAACCGGACAGCCGTACACTGAAGCTTTCTTT.

This sequence joins TRBV9 and TRBJ1-1; no definite D call. This CDR3 has 11 residues. The V gene lost 4 bases and the J gene lost 6 bases, with 7 bases spanning the gap. Germline V gene data show CDR1 as SGDLS and CDR2 as YYNGEE. The CDR3 protein is CASSLDSEAFF. DNA for the CDR3: TGTGCCAGCAGCCTGGACTCTGAAGCTTTCTTT. The full variable domain, completed using reference TRBV9 and TRBJ1-1, is DSGVTQTPKHLITATGQRVTLRCSPRSGDLSVYWYQQSLDQGLQFLIQYYNGEERAKGNILERFSAQQFPDLHSELNLSSLELGDSALYFCASSLDSEAFFGQGTRLTVV.